This is a list of T cell receptor beta chains from one sample in a study of CD8 T cells in Susac syndrome. TCRdb re-called the immunoSEQ multiplex PCR reads through MiXCR, storing one row per CDR3 protein. This table holds roughly 130,000 distinct CDR3 sequences, roughly 94% found once. What was sequenced was CD8+ T cells from PBMCs. These receptors were obtained from a human donor with Susac syndrome. The CDR3 runs from the conserved cysteine through the conserved F or W. Each record gives: V gene, J gene, D gene, clone size, CDR3 protein, CDR3 DNA. D genes are given only for firm matches. Size is omitted from some rows. Given values are once, few, many or a class for expanded clones.

V: TRBV7-9; J: TRBJ1-1; D: -; size: -; CDR3: CASSLGVQGPGTEAFF; DNA: TGTGCCAGCAGCTTAGGGGTCCAGGGGCCGGGCACTGAAGCTTTCTTT
V: TRBV2; J: TRBJ2-1; D: -; size: -; CDR3: CASTMTGSEQFF; DNA: TGTGCCAGCACCATGACGGGAAGTGAGCAGTTCTTC
V: TRBV5-6; J: TRBJ1-1; D: -; size: -; CDR3: CASSLGGRDTEAFF; DNA: TGTGCCAGCAGCTTGGGGGGTCGGGACACTGAAGCTTTCTTT
V: TRBV5-4; J: TRBJ2-7; D: -; size: -; CDR3: CTSSVGPPDSSYEQYF; DNA: TGTACCAGCAGCGTGGGACCTCCTGATAGCTCCTACGAGCAGTACTTC
V: TRBV3-1; J: TRBJ2-3; D: -; size: -; CDR3: CASSQGNELSHF; DNA: TGTGCCAGCAGCCAAGGGAACGAATTAAGCCATTTT
V: TRBV20-1; J: TRBJ1-2; D: -; size: -; CDR3: CSARDGDLNYGYTF; DNA: TGCAGTGCTAGAGATGGGGACCTGAACTATGGCTACACCTTC
V: TRBV9; J: TRBJ2-3; D: -; size: -; CDR3: CASSGGSGTDTQYF; DNA: TGTGCCAGCAGCGGGGGCTCGGGCACAGATACGCAGTATTTT
V: TRBV29-1; J: TRBJ2-3; D: TRBD2; size: -; CDR3: CSVEDGTSADTQYF; DNA: TGCAGCGTTGAAGATGGGACTAGCGCAGATACGCAGTATTTT
V: TRBV5-4; J: TRBJ1-6; D: -; size: few; CDR3: CASSLELRALHF; DNA: TGTGCCAGCAGCTTGGAGCTGCGGGCCCTCCACTTT
V: TRBV29-1; J: TRBJ2-6; D: -; size: -; CDR3: CSVEDPDSAGAYVLTF; DNA: TGCAGCGTTGAAGATCCCGACAGTGCCGGGGCCTACGTCCTGACTTTC
V: TRBV24-1; J: TRBJ2-3; D: -; size: -; CDR3: CATSDPAGPWGTDTQYF; DNA: TGTGCCACCAGTGACCCGGCAGGGCCCTGGGGCACAGATACGCAGTATTTT
V: TRBV4-3; J: TRBJ2-5; D: TRBD2; size: -; CDR3: CASSQEIAGQETQYF; DNA: TGCGCCAGCAGCCAAGAGATAGCGGGGCAAGAGACCCAGTACTTC
V: TRBV7-3; J: TRBJ1-1; D: -; size: -; CDR3: CASSLTPRAEAFF; DNA: TGTGCCAGCAGCTTAACCCCCAGGGCTGAAGCTTTCTTT
V: TRBV13; J: TRBJ2-6; D: -; size: -; CDR3: CASSLWGTSGANVLTF; DNA: TGTGCCAGCAGCTTATGGGGGACCTCTGGGGCCAACGTCCTGACTTTC
V: TRBV12-3/TRBV12-4; J: TRBJ1-6; D: TRBD1; size: -; CDR3: CASTPPRDRKIPLHF; DNA: TGTGCCAGCACCCCTCCCCGGGACAGAAAAATACCCCTCCACTTT
V: TRBV18; J: TRBJ2-2; D: -; size: -; CDR3: CASSPRSRGADTGELFF; DNA: TGTGCCAGCTCACCACGATCGCGCGGGGCGGACACCGGGGAGCTGTTTTTT
V: TRBV5-4; J: TRBJ2-1; D: -; size: -; CDR3: CASRERALRDEQFF; DNA: TGTGCCAGCAGAGAGCGGGCACTTAGGGATGAGCAGTTCTTC
V: TRBV5-1; J: TRBJ1-2; D: TRBD1; size: -; CDR3: CASSLEWGTAPGVRGYTF; DNA: TGCGCCAGCAGCTTGGAATGGGGGACAGCCCCTGGGGTTAGAGGCTACACCTTC
V: TRBV3-1; J: TRBJ2-5; D: TRBD2; size: -; CDR3: CASSRGLAGSETQYF; DNA: TGTGCCAGCAGCCGTGGACTAGCGGGATCAGAGACCCAGTACTTC
V: TRBV19; J: TRBJ2-7; D: -; size: few; CDR3: CASSLGFSYEQYF; DNA: TGTGCCAGTAGTTTAGGATTCTCCTACGAGCAGTACTTC
V: TRBV9; J: TRBJ1-1; D: -; size: -; CDR3: CASSSHSRGMNTEAFF; DNA: TGTGCCAGCAGCTCCCACTCGAGGGGCATGAACACTGAAGCTTTCTTT
V: TRBV29-1; J: TRBJ2-5; D: -; size: -; CDR3: CSVVLRGGSETQYF; DNA: TGCAGCGTTGTACTGAGAGGGGGGTCCGAGACCCAGTACTTC
V: TRBV29-1; J: TRBJ2-7; D: TRBD1; size: -; CDR3: CSVAPRTGTYEQYF; DNA: TGCAGCGTTGCCCCGAGGACAGGGACCTACGAGCAGTACTTC
V: TRBV2; J: TRBJ2-3; D: -; size: -; CDR3: CASGEARFGSPDTQYF; DNA: TGTGCCAGCGGAGAGGCCAGATTCGGATCCCCAGATACGCAGTATTTT
V: TRBV7-6; J: TRBJ2-3; D: TRBD1; size: -; CDR3: CASSLPGQSTDTQYF; DNA: TGTGCCAGCAGTCTACCGGGACAGTCCACAGATACGCAGTATTTT
V: TRBV24-1; J: TRBJ2-1; D: TRBD1; size: -; CDR3: CATSDLAGQGMHEQFF; DNA: TGTGCCACCAGTGATTTAGCGGGACAGGGGATGCATGAGCAGTTCTTC
V: TRBV12-3/TRBV12-4; J: TRBJ2-3; D: -; size: -; CDR3: CASSLATAADTQYF; DNA: TGTGCCAGCAGTTTAGCGACCGCTGCAGATACGCAGTATTTT
V: TRBV9; J: TRBJ2-3; D: -; size: -; CDR3: CASSALATDTDTQYF; DNA: TGTGCCAGCAGCGCACTAGCTACTGACACAGATACGCAGTATTTT
V: TRBV3-1; J: TRBJ1-2; D: -; size: -; CDR3: CASSRWRNYGYTF; DNA: TGTGCCAGCAGTAGGTGGAGGAACTATGGCTACACCTTC
V: TRBV6-5; J: TRBJ1-1; D: -; size: -; CDR3: CASSYSFRSDRYTEAFF; DNA: TGTGCCAGCAGTTACTCTTTCCGGTCCGACAGGTACACTGAAGCTTTCTTT
V: TRBV20-1; J: TRBJ2-3; D: TRBD1; size: -; CDR3: CSPSARDSGTDTQYF; DNA: TGCAGTCCCTCCGCCCGGGACAGTGGCACAGATACGCAGTATTTT
V: TRBV4-1; J: TRBJ2-1; D: TRBD2; size: -; CDR3: CASSHRTSAGDEQFF; DNA: TGCGCCAGCAGCCATAGGACTAGCGCAGGGGATGAGCAGTTCTTC
V: TRBV20-1; J: TRBJ1-2; D: TRBD1; size: -; CDR3: CSARDQGAPYYGYTF; DNA: TGCAGTGCTAGGGATCAGGGGGCGCCTTACTATGGCTACACCTTC
V: TRBV14; J: TRBJ2-1; D: -; size: -; CDR3: CASSLRGTARNEQFF; DNA: TGTGCCAGCAGCCTTCGGGGTACAGCTCGCAATGAGCAGTTCTTC
V: TRBV6-6; J: TRBJ1-1; D: -; size: -; CDR3: CASSYLRMNTEAFF; DNA: TGTGCCAGCAGTTACCTGCGCATGAACACTGAAGCTTTCTTT
V: TRBV6-2/TRBV6-3; J: TRBJ1-2; D: -; size: -; CDR3: CASSYQGQDCTF; DNA: TGTGCCAGCAGTTACCAGGGTCAAGATTGCACCTTC
V: TRBV9; J: TRBJ2-5; D: TRBD2; size: -; CDR3: CASSDTSGVTQYF; DNA: TGTGCCAGCAGCGATACTAGCGGGGTGACCCAGTACTTC
V: TRBV7-2; J: TRBJ1-1; D: -; size: -; CDR3: CASSPIGNTEAFF; DNA: TGTGCCAGCAGCCCCATAGGGAACACTGAAGCTTTCTTT
V: TRBV20-1; J: TRBJ2-1; D: TRBD2; size: -; CDR3: CSARDRAGVIYNEQFF; DNA: TGCAGTGCTAGAGATCGGGCGGGGGTTATTTACAATGAGCAGTTCTTC
V: TRBV29-1; J: TRBJ2-7; D: TRBD1; size: -; CDR3: CSVEETGVSYEQYF; DNA: TGCAGCGTTGAAGAGACAGGGGTCTCCTACGAGCAGTACTTC
V: TRBV29-1; J: TRBJ2-5; D: TRBD2; size: -; CDR3: CSVAGASGGYQETQYF; DNA: TGCAGCGTTGCAGGCGCTAGCGGGGGGTACCAAGAGACCCAGTACTTC
V: TRBV7-9; J: TRBJ2-5; D: -; size: -; CDR3: CASSLVLPGQTQYF; DNA: TGTGCCAGCAGCTTGGTGCTTCCCGGGCAGACCCAGTACTTC
V: TRBV7-6; J: TRBJ1-2; D: -; size: few; CDR3: CASSNQGNYGYTF; DNA: TGTGCCAGCAGTAATCAAGGGAACTATGGCTACACCTTC
V: TRBV11-2; J: TRBJ1-1; D: -; size: -; CDR3: CASSGRGVTTEAFF; DNA: TGTGCCAGCAGCGGTCGAGGGGTGACCACTGAAGCTTTCTTT
V: TRBV20-1; J: TRBJ2-3; D: -; size: -; CDR3: CSATGPGPPPGTDTQYF; DNA: TGCAGTGCTACGGGTCCGGGGCCTCCCCCGGGCACAGATACGCAGTATTTT
V: TRBV6-6; J: TRBJ1-5; D: -; size: -; CDR3: CASSHTDSNQPQHF; DNA: TGTGCCAGCAGCCACACAGATAGCAATCAGCCCCAGCATTTT
V: TRBV7-9; J: TRBJ1-5; D: -; size: -; CDR3: CASSFSPWGWEPQHF; DNA: TGTGCCAGCAGCTTTTCTCCCTGGGGTTGGGAGCCCCAGCATTTT
V: TRBV20-1; J: TRBJ2-2; D: TRBD1; size: -; CDR3: CSALDRTTGELFF; DNA: TGCAGTGCCCTGGACAGGACTACCGGGGAGCTGTTTTTT
V: TRBV5-6; J: TRBJ1-1; D: TRBD1; size: -; CDR3: CASSHGTGGTEAFF; DNA: TGTGCCAGCAGCCATGGGACAGGGGGGACTGAAGCTTTCTTT
V: TRBV6-2/TRBV6-3; J: TRBJ1-1; D: TRBD1; size: -; CDR3: CASRPGGMTEAFF; DNA: TGTGCCAGCAGACCAGGGGGAATGACTGAAGCTTTCTTT
V: TRBV9; J: TRBJ2-5; D: TRBD2; size: -; CDR3: CASSDSGGAGETQYF; DNA: TGTGCCAGCAGCGATAGCGGGGGGGCAGGGGAGACCCAGTACTTC
V: TRBV7-6; J: TRBJ2-7; D: -; size: -; CDR3: CASSLAGPDEQYF; DNA: TGTGCCAGCAGCTTAGCCGGTCCCGACGAGCAGTACTTC
V: TRBV13; J: TRBJ1-2; D: TRBD1; size: -; CDR3: CASSVARDRGLHGYTF; DNA: TGTGCCAGCAGCGTTGCCCGGGACAGGGGGCTGCATGGCTACACCTTC
V: TRBV20-1; J: TRBJ2-7; D: -; size: -; CDR3: CSARDPVSYEQYF; DNA: TGCAGTGCTAGAGATCCTGTCTCCTACGAGCAGTACTTC